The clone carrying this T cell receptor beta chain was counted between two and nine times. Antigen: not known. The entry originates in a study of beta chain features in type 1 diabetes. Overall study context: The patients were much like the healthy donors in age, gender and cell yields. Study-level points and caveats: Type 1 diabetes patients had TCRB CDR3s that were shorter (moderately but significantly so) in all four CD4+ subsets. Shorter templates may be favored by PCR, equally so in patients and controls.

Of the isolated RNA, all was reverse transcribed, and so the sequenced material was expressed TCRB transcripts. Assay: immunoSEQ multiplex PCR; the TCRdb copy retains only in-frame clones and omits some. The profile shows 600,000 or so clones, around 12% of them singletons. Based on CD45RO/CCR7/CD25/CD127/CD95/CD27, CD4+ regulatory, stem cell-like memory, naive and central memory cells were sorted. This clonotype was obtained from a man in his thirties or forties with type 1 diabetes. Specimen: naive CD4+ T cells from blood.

CDR3 loop: CASTGTGALSDTQYF. As DNA, the CDR3 is TGTGCCAGCACCGGGACAGGGGCCTTATCAGATACGCAGTATTTT. The chain has TRBV2 and TRBJ2-3, with 10 nucleotides matching TRBD1. Germline V lookup: CDR1 SNHLY, CDR2 FYNNEI. Trimming took 7 bases from V and 4 from J; bases not matched to a gene: 8. There are 15 residues in the CDR3.